One sample yielded the 26 T cell receptor beta chains listed below, sequenced in a study of blood T cell repertoires in COVID-19 (dated by TCRdb to about 2020). Receptors were amplified or captured by the immunoSEQ multiplex PCR assay. Not all clones reach the TCRdb copy of this immuneACCESS table, which keeps in-frame sequences only. Checked studies attribute under half of the gap to unresolved V genes and leave the rest unexplained. This sample gives about 190,000 clones in total; approximately 87% of them show up just once. The ten most abundant clones make up approximately 12% of the sample. The sample comprised peripheral blood. The receptors were gathered from a woman in her sixties or seventies with COVID-19, enrolled during active disease.

V and J are TRBV28 and TRBJ2-1, with 13 bases fitting TRBD2. Germline CDR1 is MDHEN and CDR2 is SYDVKM. The junction had 1 base not matched to a gene; V was cut back by 5 bases and J by 6 bases. The CDR3 is made up of 14 amino acids. The CDR3 bases are TGTGCCAGCAGTCGACTAGCGGGAGGCAATGAGCAGTTCTTC. Amino acids: CASSRLAGGNEQFF.

The rearrangement joins TRBV2 to TRBJ2-5; D might be TRBD2 (6 bases). Germline V gene data show CDR1 as SNHLY and CDR2 as FYNNEI. The CDR3 is made up of 13 amino acids. V was shortened by 4 bases and J by 1 base, with 7 bases between the two germline ends. The CDR3 nucleotides read TGTGCCAGCAGTGGCGGGATCCAAGAGACCCAGTACTTC. This sequence encodes CASSGGIQETQYF.

The chain couples TRBV11-3 to TRBJ2-5; 7 bases match TRBD1. The CDR3 contains 14 residues. Unmatched junction bases numbered 5, after V lost 6 bases and J lost 1 base. CDR1 is SGHNT, CDR2 YENEEA, per germline. CDR3 DNA sequence: TGTGCCAGCAGTCCTCGACAGGGCCAAGAGACCCAGTACTTC. It encodes CASSPRQGQETQYF.

V gene TRBV19 combines with J gene TRBJ1-2; D call uncertain. The CDR3 runs to 13 residues. Germline loops: CDR1 LNHDA, CDR2 SQIVND (reference sequence). V shed 6 bases and J shed 8 bases, with 16 bases lying between them. The CDR3 bases are TGTGCCAGTAGAGCGGGTCCGCGCGAGGGCTACACCTTC. Translating gives CASRAGPREGYTF.

The genes are TRBV28 and TRBJ2-3, with D perhaps TRBD1 (5 bases). The CDR3 has 12 amino acids. Germline values: CDR1 MDHEN, CDR2 SYDVKM. V gave up 4 bases and J gave up 6 bases, with 8 bases separating them. The CDR3 is CASSSTGDTQYF. The CDR3 nucleotides are TGTGCCAGCAGTTCAACAGGCGATACGCAGTATTTT.

The chain recombines TRBV4-1 with TRBJ2-2; the D gene is possibly TRBD1 (5 bases). The CDR3 is 15 residues long. CDR1 and CDR2 (germline): MGHRA, YSYEKL. Trimming removed 0 bases from V and 0 bases from J, with 5 bases in between. DNA of the CDR3: TGCGCCAGCAGCCAAGAGACAGCGAACACCGGGGAGCTGTTTTTT. It is translated as CASSQETANTGELFF.

This sequence joins TRBV2 and TRBJ2-5; D uncertain. V was trimmed by 6 bases and J by 13 bases, leaving 9 bases between them. Per germline, CDR1 SNHLY and CDR2 FYNNEI. The CDR3 extends over 9 amino acids. The CDR3 here is CASSAYWYF. The CDR3 DNA follows: TGTGCCAGCAGCGCATACTGGTACTTC.

The rearrangement links TRBV10-3 to TRBJ1-3; TRBD1 matches at 11 bases. The CDR3 is 18 amino acids. Unmatched junction bases numbered 16, after V lost 8 bases and J lost 4 bases. Per the germline V gene, CDR1 is ENHRY and CDR2 is SYGVKD. The CDR3 region is CAISSGTGGRASGNTIYF. CDR3 bases: TGTGCCATCTCCTCCGGGACAGGGGGTAGAGCATCGGGAAACACCATATATTTT.

V is TRBV2 and J is TRBJ2-7, with 7 bases aligning to TRBD1. This CDR3 is 15 amino acids long. Germline V CDR1 and CDR2: SNHLY, FYNNEI. Trimming removed 5 bases from V and 1 base from J; junction bases left unmatched: 8. CDR3 sequence: CASSRDRVLSYEQYF. The CDR3 bases are TGTGCCAGCAGTCGCGACAGGGTTTTATCCTACGAGCAGTACTTC. The whole variable domain, filled in from reference TRBV2 and TRBJ2-7, reads EPEVTQTPSHQVTQMGQEVILRCVPISNHLYFYWYRQILGQKVEFLVSFYNNEISEKSEIFDDQFSVERPDGSNFTLKIRSTKLEDSAMYFCASSRDRVLSYEQYFGPGTRLTVT.

The CDR3, as DNA: TGTGCCAGCTCAGGACAAGGGGACACTGAAGCTTTCTTT. Translating gives CASSGQGDTEAFF. This sequence joins TRBV18 and TRBJ1-1; TRBD1 might be the D (5 bases). The CDR3 length is 13 residues. In germline, CDR1 is KGHSH, CDR2 LQKENI. V was pared by 5 bases and J by 3 bases, with 10 bases between. Supplemented by reference TRBV18 and TRBJ1-1, the full variable domain reads NAGVMQNPRHLVRRRGQEARLRCSPMKGHSHVYWYRQLPEEGLKFMVYLQKENIIDESGMPKERFSAEFPKEGPSILRIQQVVRGDSAAYFCASSGQGDTEAFFGQGTRLTVV.

The chain combines TRBV6-6 with TRBJ2-7; TRBD2 matches at 7 bases. V lost 8 bases and J lost 4; bases outside the gene matches: 8. Germline lookup yields CDR1 MNHNY and CDR2 SVGAGI (reference sequence). CDR3 length: 13 amino acids. The CDR3 is CASAGEMTYEQYF. The CDR3 coding sequence is TGTGCCAGCGCGGGAGAGATGACTTACGAGCAGTACTTC.

This clone was recorded once. J is TRBJ1-5 and V is TRBV28; D may be TRBD1 (6 bases). Germline CDR1 is MDHEN and CDR2 is SYDVKM. The CDR3 is 15 amino acids. V dropped 6 bases and J dropped 5 bases, with 17 bases sitting between them. The CDR3 DNA follows: TGTGCCAGCAGCTCACTACAGGGCCGGGATCAGCCCCAGCATTTT. Translated: CASSSLQGRDQPQHF.

This clone was seen just once. This chain uses TRBV18 with TRBJ2-7, with unresolved D. CDR3 length equals 15 residues. CDR1 is KGHSH, CDR2 LQKENI, per germline. The V end lost 0 bases, the J end lost 6 bases, and 15 bases lay between the germline ends. CDR3 in DNA: TGTGCCAGCTCACCACCCTCTACTACGGTCGGCGAGCAGTACTTC. This sequence encodes CASSPPSTTVGEQYF.

This clone was picked up one time. The rearrangement uses TRBV27 and TRBJ1-1; 10 nucleotides align to TRBD1. Germline-derived CDR1 and CDR2 are MNHEY and SMNVEV (reference sequence). V lost 5 bases, J lost 8 bases, and 8 bases stayed unmatched. This CDR3 comprises 14 residues. The CDR3 is CASSNADRGPEAFF. CDR3 coding DNA: TGTGCCAGCAGTAACGCTGACAGGGGGCCCGAAGCTTTCTTT.

V and J are TRBV7-3 and TRBJ2-1; 10 positions agree with TRBD2. Germline V gene sequence: CDR1 SGHTA, CDR2 FQGTGA. The CDR3 is made up of 18 amino acids. V shed 5 bases, J shed 1 base, and the junction held 11 bases outside the gene matches. As DNA, the CDR3 is TGTGCCAGCAGCGAGAGCCGAACTAGCGGGATTTCCTACAATGAGCAGTTCTTC. Translating gives CASSESRTSGISYNEQFF.

This chain connects TRBV5-1 to TRBJ2-7; 7 bases fit TRBD1. The length of the CDR3 is 13 residues. The germline CDR1 and CDR2 sequences are SGHRS and YFSETQ. Trimming at V came to 4 bases and at J to 3 bases, leaving 4 bases not matched to a gene. The CDR3 reads CASSQGQNYEQYF. CDR3 DNA: TGCGCCAGCAGCCAGGGACAGAACTACGAGCAGTACTTC.

This clone has just one count. The V gene is TRBV29-1, the J gene TRBJ2-7, with D perhaps matching TRBD2 (6 bases). CDR3 length: 14 residues. CDR1 is SQVTM and CDR2 is ANQGSEA in the germline V gene. With 7 bases removed from V and 0 bases from J, the gap between germline ends came to 16 bases. The DNA of the CDR3 is TGCAGCGCCCGGGGACTTACGAGCTCCTACGAGCAGTACTTC. Translating gives CSARGLTSSYEQYF.

V is TRBV24-1 and J is TRBJ1-3; D may be TRBD1 (6 bases). Looked up from germline, CDR1 is KGHDR and CDR2 is SFDVKD. The V end lost 4 bases, the J end lost 2 bases, and 8 bases lay between the germline ends. This CDR3 has 14 amino acids. CDR3: CATSDPGAGNTIYF. The CDR3 DNA is TGTGCCACCAGTGACCCAGGGGCTGGAAACACCATATATTTT.

This chain joins TRBV18 and TRBJ1-1; TRBD1 matches 9 bases. The CDR3 sequence is 15 residues long. V dropped 5 bases and J dropped 6; count of bases not matched to a gene: 10. Germline lookup yields CDR1 KGHSH and CDR2 LQKENI. The CDR3 sequence is CASSSSGTGYSEAFF. The CDR3 DNA is TGTGCCAGCTCAAGTTCCGGGACAGGGTATTCTGAAGCTTTCTTT.

The chain employs TRBV30 and TRBJ1-4, with a tentative D call TRBD1 (6 bases). The ends were cut back, 1 base at V and 5 bases at J, with 23 bases in the middle. The CDR3 consists of 18 residues. Germline V gene sequence: CDR1 GTSNPN, CDR2 SVGIG (reference sequence). CDR3 in DNA: TGTGCCTGGAGTGCCGGACAGTTTCCCCGCGCCCAAAATGAAAAACTGTTTTTT. Encoded protein: CAWSAGQFPRAQNEKLFF.

The chain uses TRBV27 and TRBJ2-1; the match to TRBD2 covers 12 bases. The CDR3 consists of 15 residues. Germline CDR1 MNHEY, CDR2 SMNVEV (reference sequence). V trimming: 4 bases; J trimming: 7 bases; junction bases outside the gene matches: 5. The CDR3, as DNA: TGTGCCAGCAGTTACCCGGGACTAGCGGGTAATGAGCAGTTCTTC. Translation: CASSYPGLAGNEQFF.

This clone was seen once. The V call is TRBV7-2, the J call TRBJ2-6, with D tentatively TRBD2 (5 bases). In germline, CDR1 is SGHTA, CDR2 FQGNSA. V gave up 2 bases and J gave up 0 bases, with 11 bases separating them. This CDR3 is built from 17 residues. CDR3 coding DNA: TGTGCCAGCAGCTTATACGGGATCGACTCTGGGGCCAACGTCCTGACTTTC. Protein: CASSLYGIDSGANVLTF.

This chain links TRBV4-3 with TRBJ1-3, with no clear D. Germline V gene lookup returns CDR1 LGHNA and CDR2 YSLEER. The CDR3 runs to 17 residues. Trimming shortened V by 0 bases and J by 4 bases, and 16 bases separated the two germline ends. CDR3 sequence (DNA): TGCGCCAGCAGCCAAGATCCCCCCGGGATGGACGGAAACACCATATATTTT. Translation: CASSQDPPGMDGNTIYF.

Here the CDR3 reads CASSLASGTPYEQYF. CDR3 bases: TGTGCCAGCAGCTTAGCATCCGGGACTCCCTACGAGCAGTACTTC. V and J are TRBV11-2 and TRBJ2-7; the D gene is possibly TRBD2 (6 bases). CDR1 is SGHAT and CDR2 is FQNNGV in the germline V gene. V was cut by 1 base and J by 2 bases, with 12 bases left in between. The length of the CDR3 is 15 residues.

V and J are TRBV12-3 or TRBV12-4 and TRBJ2-3; D gene ambiguous. The CDR3 contains 13 residues. Deletions cut 3 bases from V and 3 bases from J, with 7 bases between. The CDR3 loop reads CASSLGPTDTQYF. Written as DNA, the CDR3 is TGTGCCAGCAGTTTGGGCCCTACAGATACGCAGTATTTT.

The CDR3 DNA sequence: TGTGCCAGCAGCACTTTAGCGGGACGGACCCAGTACTTC. This codes for CASSTLAGRTQYF. The rearrangement links TRBV7-3 to TRBJ2-5, with TRBD2 matching over 8 bases. Germline CDR1 reads SGHTA; CDR2 reads FQGTGA. This CDR3 is 13 amino acids long. The ends lost 5 bases at V and 7 bases at J; junction bases unmatched: 6.